The 15 T cell receptor beta chains listed next were all sequenced from one sample in a study of blood T cell repertoires in COVID-19. Libraries were prepared by immunoSEQ multiplex PCR; TCRdb keeps only in-frame clonotypes and omits some of them. Seen here are fewer than 250,000 clones, roughly nine tenths observed once, and the top ten hold approximately 25%. The sequencing sample was made of PBMCs or T cells enriched from blood (not recorded which). The receptors originated from a middle-aged woman in a cohort exposed to, infected with or recovered from COVID-19 (not recorded which).

V gene TRBV28 combines with J gene TRBJ1-4; D is ambiguous. There are 13 residues in the CDR3. Per the germline V gene, CDR1 is MDHEN and CDR2 is SYDVKM. The V gene lost 5 bases and the J gene lost 7 bases, with 11 bases spanning the gap. The CDR3 loop is CASSRPSFEKLFF. CDR3 nucleotide sequence: TGTGCCAGCAGTCGGCCTAGTTTTGAAAAACTGTTTTTT.

The V and J genes are TRBV10-1 and TRBJ2-5, with TRBD1 matching 8 bases. V was clipped by 4 bases and J by 0 bases; unmatched bases: 4. The CDR3 has 15 amino acids. Germline V CDR1 and CDR2: WNHNN, SYGVQD (reference sequence). CDR3 in amino acids: CASSGSTGDQETQYF. The CDR3 bases are TGCGCCAGCAGTGGGTCGACAGGGGACCAAGAGACCCAGTACTTC.

The chain links TRBV6-6 to TRBJ2-2; D is perhaps TRBD2 (5 bases). CDR3 length: 15 residues. The V gene lost 2 bases and the J gene lost 1 base, with 8 bases spanning the gap. In germline, CDR1 is MNHNY, CDR2 SVGAGI (reference sequence). The CDR3 reads CASSYTRENTGELFF. As DNA, the CDR3 is TGTGCCAGCAGTTACACTAGGGAGAACACCGGGGAGCTGTTTTTT.

The chain uses TRBV7-9 and TRBJ2-2, with D uncertain. The V gene's germline CDR1 is SEHNR and CDR2 FQNEAQ (reference sequence). The CDR3 runs to 11 residues. The CDR3, as DNA: TGTGCTTGGCATGACACCGGGGAGCTGTTTTTT. Translated: CAWHDTGELFF.

The chain links TRBV5-4 to TRBJ2-3; D might be TRBD2 (6 bases). V was trimmed by 4 bases and J by 2 bases, leaving 17 bases between them. Per the germline V gene, CDR1 is SGHNT and CDR2 is YYREEE (reference sequence). The CDR3 has 16 amino acids. This chain's CDR3 is CASSGLSRQSTDTQYF. In nucleotides, the CDR3 is TGTGCCAGCAGCGGACTATCAAGACAGTCCACAGATACGCAGTATTTT.

This chain uses TRBV27 with TRBJ1-5, with no clear D. The CDR3 consists of 14 residues. V gave up 5 bases and J gave up 3 bases, with 11 bases separating them. Germline V gene sequence: CDR1 MNHEY, CDR2 SMNVEV (reference sequence). The CDR3 DNA sequence: TGTGCCAGCAGTACCTCGACATACAATCAGCCCCAGCATTTT. Translated, it gives CASSTSTYNQPQHF.

V is TRBV28 and J is TRBJ1-6; D is unresolved. In germline, CDR1 is MDHEN, CDR2 SYDVKM. V lost 8 bases and J 7 bases, leaving 9 bases between the germline ends. The CDR3 is 12 amino acids. The CDR3 DNA follows: TGTGCCAGCCTTGGCGGCAATTCACCCCTCCACTTT. Translating it yields CASLGGNSPLHF.

V gene TRBV3-1 (or the pseudogene TRBV3-2) combines with J gene TRBJ2-7; 8 bases align to TRBD1. The CDR3 is 17 residues long. Germline V CDR1 and CDR2: LGHDT, YNNKEL (reference sequence). Trimming at V came to 1 base and at J to 2 bases, leaving 10 bases not matched to a gene. The chain's CDR3 is CASSQGLGQGDPYEQYF. The CDR3 nucleotides are TGTGCCAGCAGCCAAGGTCTCGGACAGGGCGATCCCTACGAGCAGTACTTC.

The J gene is TRBJ1-2, the V gene TRBV6-5, with 9 positions matching TRBD1. J gave up 8 bases and V 0 bases, and 7 bases lay outside the gene matches. CDR3 length: 15 amino acids. In germline, CDR1 is MNHEY, CDR2 SVGAGI. As DNA, the CDR3 is TGTGCCAGCAGTTACTCGAGGACAGGGGTCTTCGGCTACACCTTC. Protein sequence: CASSYSRTGVFGYTF.

This clone was seen just once. This rearrangement joins TRBV7-9 to TRBJ1-2; D is ambiguous. The CDR3 has 11 amino acids. V shed 2 bases and J shed 8 bases, with 6 bases lying between them. CDR1 and CDR2 from the germline V gene are SEHNR and FQNEAQ (reference sequence). The CDR3 spells CASSLSGGYTF. The CDR3 DNA reads as TGTGCCAGCAGCTTAAGCGGAGGCTACACCTTC.

The chain employs TRBV7-9 and TRBJ2-7; D remains ambiguous. This CDR3 contains 14 residues. V gave up 9 bases and J gave up 4 bases, with 19 bases separating them. From germline, CDR1 is SEHNR and CDR2 FQNEAQ (reference sequence). The CDR3 loop is CASAPYGGEYEQYF. The CDR3 bases are TGTGCCAGTGCCCCCTACGGCGGAGAGTACGAGCAGTACTTC.

This sequence joins TRBV15 and TRBJ2-5; 10 bases agree with TRBD2. Trimming cost V 6 bases and J 5 bases; bases outside gene matches: 15. The CDR3 runs 17 residues. Germline V gene lookup returns CDR1 LNHNV and CDR2 YYDKDF (reference sequence). CDR3 bases: TGTGCCACCAGAAATCGCCCCGGCCTAGCGGGGGATGAGACCCAGTACTTC. Protein product: CATRNRPGLAGDETQYF.

V usage is TRBV5-4 and J usage is TRBJ2-7; TRBD1 agrees at 11 bases. Germline-derived CDR1 and CDR2 are SGHNT and YYREEE (reference sequence). Trimming removed 0 bases from V and 4 bases from J; junction bases left unmatched: 3. The CDR3 extends over 15 amino acids. CDR3 region: CASSLGTGGAYEQYF. In DNA, the CDR3 is TGTGCCAGCAGCTTGGGGACAGGGGGCGCGTACGAGCAGTACTTC.

J is TRBJ1-2 and V is TRBV7-9; 7 positions agree with TRBD1. V was pared by 5 bases and J by 8 bases, with 14 bases of the junction left unmatched. Germline CDR1 is SEHNR and CDR2 is FQNEAQ (reference sequence). The CDR3 length is 15 residues. In DNA form, the CDR3 reads TGTGCCAGCAGCCATCTCGCACAGGGGTATGAGGGCTACACCTTC. Translating gives CASSHLAQGYEGYTF.

This sequence joins TRBV6-5 and TRBJ1-1; 10 bases are a match to TRBD1. Per germline, CDR1 MNHEY and CDR2 SVGAGI. There are 15 residues in the CDR3. With 6 bases clipped from V and 4 bases from J, the junction kept 8 bases outside the gene matches. Here the CDR3 reads CASRNGQGGFTEAFF. DNA of the CDR3: TGTGCCAGCAGGAACGGACAGGGGGGTTTCACTGAAGCTTTCTTT.